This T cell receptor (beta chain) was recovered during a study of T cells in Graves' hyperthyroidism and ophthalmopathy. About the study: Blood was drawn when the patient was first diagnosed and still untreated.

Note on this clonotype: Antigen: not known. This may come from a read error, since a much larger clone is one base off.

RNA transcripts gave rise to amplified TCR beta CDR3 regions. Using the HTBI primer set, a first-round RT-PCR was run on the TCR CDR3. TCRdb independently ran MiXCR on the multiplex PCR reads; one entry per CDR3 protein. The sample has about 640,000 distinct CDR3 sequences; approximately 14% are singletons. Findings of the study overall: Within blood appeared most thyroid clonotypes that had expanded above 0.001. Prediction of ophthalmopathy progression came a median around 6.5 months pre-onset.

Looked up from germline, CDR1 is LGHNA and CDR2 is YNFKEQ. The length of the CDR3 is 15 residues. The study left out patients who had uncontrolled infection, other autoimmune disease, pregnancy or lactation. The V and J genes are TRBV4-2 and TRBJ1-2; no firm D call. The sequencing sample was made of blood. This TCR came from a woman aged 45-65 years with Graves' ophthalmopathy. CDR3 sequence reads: CTSSQDFPFTYGYTF. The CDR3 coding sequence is TGTACCAGCAGCCAAGACTTTCCTTTTACCTATGGCTACACCTTC.